This section outlines one T cell receptor (beta chain) sequence together with its context. The target antigen is unknown. Germline lookup yields CDR1 DFQATT and CDR2 SNEGSKA (reference sequence). The length of the CDR3 is 12 residues. TCR beta libraries carry UMIs added by 5'RACE template switching. TCRdb reprocessed the 5' RACE reads; each CDR3 protein has one entry and no DNA is given. This sample's clone table lists roughly 390,000 distinct CDR3 sequences. This sample is part of a study of T cells expressing NK-cell markers. Study information: The TCR beta repertoires were obtained from sorted CD3+CD56+NKG2C+, CD3+CD56+NKG2C- and CD3+CD56-NKG2C+ T cells. Eight donors were sequenced, seven testing HCMV-seropositive and one testing seronegative. Study-level findings and limits: Four donors' CD3+CD56-NKG2C+ cells were dominated by the same clonotypes.

The V gene is TRBV20-1, the J gene TRBJ2-2. Sequencing input: blood T cells: a sorted CD56 or NKG2C T cell subset, CD4+ or CD8+ T cells, or bulk PBMC T cells (not recorded which). The sequence came from a man aged 18-70 years in good health. CDR3 in amino acids: CSGARRTGELFF.